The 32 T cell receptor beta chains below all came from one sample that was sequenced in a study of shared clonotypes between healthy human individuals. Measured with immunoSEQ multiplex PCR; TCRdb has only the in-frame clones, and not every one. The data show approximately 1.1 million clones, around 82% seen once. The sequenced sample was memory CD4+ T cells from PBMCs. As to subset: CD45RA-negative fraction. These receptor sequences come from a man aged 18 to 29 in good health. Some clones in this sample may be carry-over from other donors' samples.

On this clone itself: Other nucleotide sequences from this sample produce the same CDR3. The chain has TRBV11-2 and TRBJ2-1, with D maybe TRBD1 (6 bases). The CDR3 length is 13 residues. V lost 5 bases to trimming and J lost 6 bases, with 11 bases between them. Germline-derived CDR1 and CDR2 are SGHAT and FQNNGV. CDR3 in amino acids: CASSPDSGNEQFF. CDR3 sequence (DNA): TGTGCCAGCAGCCCGGACAGCGGCAATGAGCAGTTCTTC.

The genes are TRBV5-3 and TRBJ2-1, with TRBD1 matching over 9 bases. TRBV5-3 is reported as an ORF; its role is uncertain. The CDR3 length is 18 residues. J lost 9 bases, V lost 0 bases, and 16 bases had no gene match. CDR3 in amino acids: CARSLAEKTGGGGGEQFF. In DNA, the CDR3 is TGTGCCAGAAGCTTGGCGGAGAAGACAGGGGGTGGTGGCGGTGAGCAGTTCTTC.

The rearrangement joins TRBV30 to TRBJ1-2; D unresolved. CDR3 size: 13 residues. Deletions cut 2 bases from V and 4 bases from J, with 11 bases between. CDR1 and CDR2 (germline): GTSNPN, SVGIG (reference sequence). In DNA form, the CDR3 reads TGTGCCTGGAGTTCCTGGATAGGCTATGGCTACACCTTC. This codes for CAWSSWIGYGYTF.

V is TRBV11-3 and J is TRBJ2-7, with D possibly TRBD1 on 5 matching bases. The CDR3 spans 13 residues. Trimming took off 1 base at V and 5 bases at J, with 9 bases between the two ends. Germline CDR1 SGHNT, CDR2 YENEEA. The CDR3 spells CASSLGLDNEQYF. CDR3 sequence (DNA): TGTGCCAGCAGCTTAGGTCTGGACAACGAGCAGTACTTC.

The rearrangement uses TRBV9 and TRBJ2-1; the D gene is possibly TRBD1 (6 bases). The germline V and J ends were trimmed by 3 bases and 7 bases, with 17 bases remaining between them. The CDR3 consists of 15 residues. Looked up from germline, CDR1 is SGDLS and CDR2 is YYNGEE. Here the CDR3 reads CASSGGSSQGNEQFF. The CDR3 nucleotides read TGTGCCAGCAGCGGGGGGTCGTCGCAGGGGAATGAGCAGTTCTTC.

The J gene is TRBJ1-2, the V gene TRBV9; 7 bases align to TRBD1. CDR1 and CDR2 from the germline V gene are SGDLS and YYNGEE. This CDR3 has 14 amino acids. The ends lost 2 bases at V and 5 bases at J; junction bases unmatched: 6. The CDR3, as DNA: TGTGCCAGCAGCGTGCCGGGACAGCCTTATGGCTACACCTTC. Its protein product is CASSVPGQPYGYTF.

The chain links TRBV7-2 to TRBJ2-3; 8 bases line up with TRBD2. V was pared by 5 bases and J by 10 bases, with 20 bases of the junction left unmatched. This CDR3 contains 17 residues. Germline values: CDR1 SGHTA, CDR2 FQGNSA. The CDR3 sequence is CASSRPGSGTRGGSQYF. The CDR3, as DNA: TGTGCCAGCAGCAGACCCGGCTCCGGGACTAGGGGCGGATCGCAGTATTTT.

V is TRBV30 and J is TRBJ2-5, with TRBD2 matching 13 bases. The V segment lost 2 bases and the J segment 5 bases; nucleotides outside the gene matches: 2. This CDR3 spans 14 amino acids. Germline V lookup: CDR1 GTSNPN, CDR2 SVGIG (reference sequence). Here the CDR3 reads CAWSRLAGGETQYF. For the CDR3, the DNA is TGTGCCTGGAGTCGACTAGCGGGAGGTGAGACCCAGTACTTC.

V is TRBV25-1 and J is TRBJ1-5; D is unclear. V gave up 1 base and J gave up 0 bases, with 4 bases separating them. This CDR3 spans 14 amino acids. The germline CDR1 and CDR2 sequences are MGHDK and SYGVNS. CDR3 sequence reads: CASSEFNSNQPQHF. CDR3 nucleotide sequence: TGTGCCAGCAGTGAATTCAATAGCAATCAGCCCCAGCATTTT.

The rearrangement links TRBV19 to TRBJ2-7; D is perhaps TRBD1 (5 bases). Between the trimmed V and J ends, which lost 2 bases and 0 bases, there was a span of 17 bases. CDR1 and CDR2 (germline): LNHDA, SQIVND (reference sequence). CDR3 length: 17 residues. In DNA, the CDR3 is TGTGCCAGTAGTATAAAGCCAGGTCCAGGGATCTCCTACGAGCAGTACTTC. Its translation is CASSIKPGPGISYEQYF.

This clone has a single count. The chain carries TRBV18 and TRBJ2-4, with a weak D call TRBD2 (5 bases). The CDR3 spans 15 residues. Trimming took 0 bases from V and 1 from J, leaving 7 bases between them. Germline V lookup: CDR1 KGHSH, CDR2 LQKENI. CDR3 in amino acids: CASSPPTGAKNIQYF. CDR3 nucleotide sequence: TGTGCCAGCTCACCACCCACGGGGGCCAAAAACATTCAGTACTTC. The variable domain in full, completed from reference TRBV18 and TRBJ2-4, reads NAGVMQNPRHLVRRRGQEARLRCSPMKGHSHVYWYRQLPEEGLKFMVYLQKENIIDESGMPKERFSAEFPKEGPSILRIQQVVRGDSAAYFCASSPPTGAKNIQYFGAGTRLSVL.

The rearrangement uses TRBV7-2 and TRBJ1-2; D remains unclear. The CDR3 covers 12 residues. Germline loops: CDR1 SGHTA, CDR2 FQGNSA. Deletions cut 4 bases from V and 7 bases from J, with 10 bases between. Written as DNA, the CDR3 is TGTGCCAGCAGCTCCCCCACGGGTGGCTACACCTTC. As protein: CASSSPTGGYTF.

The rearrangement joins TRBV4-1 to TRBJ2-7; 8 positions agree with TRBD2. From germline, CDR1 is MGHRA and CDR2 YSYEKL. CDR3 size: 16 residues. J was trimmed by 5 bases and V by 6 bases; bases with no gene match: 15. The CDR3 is CASRGLVGARGHEQYF. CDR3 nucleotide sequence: TGCGCCAGCAGGGGACTAGTGGGAGCTCGGGGGCACGAGCAGTACTTC.

CDR3 amino acids: CASSLQGADTGELFF. Here the CDR3 DNA reads TGTGCCAGCAGCTTACAGGGGGCTGACACCGGGGAGCTGTTTTTT. V usage is TRBV7-3 and J usage is TRBJ2-2, with 8 bases that match TRBD1. This CDR3 has 15 residues. Germline V gene lookup returns CDR1 SGHTA and CDR2 FQGTGA. V trimming: 2 bases; J trimming: 3 bases; junction bases outside the gene matches: 2.

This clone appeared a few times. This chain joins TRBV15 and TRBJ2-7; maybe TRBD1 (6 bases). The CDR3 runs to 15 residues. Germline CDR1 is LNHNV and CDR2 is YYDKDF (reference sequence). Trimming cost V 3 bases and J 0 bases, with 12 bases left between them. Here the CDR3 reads CATSSHQTGSYEQYF. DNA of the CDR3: TGTGCCACCAGCAGTCACCAGACAGGCTCCTACGAGCAGTACTTC. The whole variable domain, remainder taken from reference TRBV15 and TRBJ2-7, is DAMVIQNPRYQVTQFGKPVTLSCSQTLNHNVMYWYQQKSSQAPKLLFHYYDKDFNNEADTPDNFQSRRPNTSFCFLDIRSPGLGDTAMYLCATSSHQTGSYEQYFGPGTRLTVT.

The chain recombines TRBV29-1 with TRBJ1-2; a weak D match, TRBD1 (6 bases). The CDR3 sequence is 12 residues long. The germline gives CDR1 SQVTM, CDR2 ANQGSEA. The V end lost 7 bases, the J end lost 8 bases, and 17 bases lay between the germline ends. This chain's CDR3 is CSAPWGAAGYTF. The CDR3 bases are TGCAGCGCCCCATGGGGGGCGGCGGGCTACACCTTC.

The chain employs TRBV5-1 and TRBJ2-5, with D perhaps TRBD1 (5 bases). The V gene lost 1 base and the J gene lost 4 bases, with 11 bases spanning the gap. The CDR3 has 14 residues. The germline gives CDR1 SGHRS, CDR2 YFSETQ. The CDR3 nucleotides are TGCGCCAGCAGCTTGAGTAGGGGCGCAGAGACCCAGTACTTC. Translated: CASSLSRGAETQYF.

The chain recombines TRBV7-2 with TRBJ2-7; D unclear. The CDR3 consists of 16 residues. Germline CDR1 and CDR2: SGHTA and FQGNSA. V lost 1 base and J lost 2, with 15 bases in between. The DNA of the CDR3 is TGTGCCAGCAGCTTAGGACCCGGGTGGGGAACCTACGAGCAGTACTTC. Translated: CASSLGPGWGTYEQYF.

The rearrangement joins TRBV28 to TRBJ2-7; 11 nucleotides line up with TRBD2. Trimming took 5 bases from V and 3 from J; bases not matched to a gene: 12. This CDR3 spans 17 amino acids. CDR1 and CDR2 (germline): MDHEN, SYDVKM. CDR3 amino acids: CASSIPTSGKGGYEQYF. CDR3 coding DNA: TGTGCCAGCAGTATACCGACTAGCGGGAAAGGGGGCTACGAGCAGTACTTC.

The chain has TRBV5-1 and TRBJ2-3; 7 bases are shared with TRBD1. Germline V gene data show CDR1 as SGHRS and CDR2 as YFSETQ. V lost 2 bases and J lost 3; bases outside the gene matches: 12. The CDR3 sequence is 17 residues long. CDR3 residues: CASSLGGASTKTDTQYF. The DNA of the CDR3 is TGCGCCAGCAGCTTAGGGGGCGCGTCTACCAAGACAGATACGCAGTATTTT.

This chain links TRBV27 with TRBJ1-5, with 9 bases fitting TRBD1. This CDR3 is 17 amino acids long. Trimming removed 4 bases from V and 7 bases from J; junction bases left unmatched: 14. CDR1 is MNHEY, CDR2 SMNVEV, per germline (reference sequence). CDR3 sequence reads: CASSSGQGRMVGQPQHF. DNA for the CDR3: TGTGCCAGCAGTTCGGGACAGGGACGAATGGTGGGGCAGCCCCAGCATTTT.

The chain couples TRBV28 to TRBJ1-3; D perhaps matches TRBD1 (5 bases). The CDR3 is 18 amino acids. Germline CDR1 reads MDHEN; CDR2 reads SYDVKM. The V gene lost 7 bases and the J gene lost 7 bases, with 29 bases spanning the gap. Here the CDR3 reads CASISFRSWRGEENTIYF. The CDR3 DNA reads TGTGCCAGCATTTCTTTTAGGTCTTGGCGGGGGGAGGAGAACACCATATATTTT.

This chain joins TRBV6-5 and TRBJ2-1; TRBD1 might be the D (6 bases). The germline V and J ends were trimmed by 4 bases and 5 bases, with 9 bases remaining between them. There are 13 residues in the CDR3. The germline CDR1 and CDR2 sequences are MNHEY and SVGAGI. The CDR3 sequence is CASSSNRDNEQFF. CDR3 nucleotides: TGTGCCAGCAGTTCCAACAGGGACAATGAGCAGTTCTTC.

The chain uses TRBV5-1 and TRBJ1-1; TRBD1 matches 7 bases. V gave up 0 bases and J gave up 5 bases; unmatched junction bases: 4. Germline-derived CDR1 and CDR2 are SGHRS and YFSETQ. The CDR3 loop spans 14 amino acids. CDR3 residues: CASSLDRGETEAFF. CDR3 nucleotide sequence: TGCGCCAGCAGCTTGGACAGGGGTGAGACTGAAGCTTTCTTT.

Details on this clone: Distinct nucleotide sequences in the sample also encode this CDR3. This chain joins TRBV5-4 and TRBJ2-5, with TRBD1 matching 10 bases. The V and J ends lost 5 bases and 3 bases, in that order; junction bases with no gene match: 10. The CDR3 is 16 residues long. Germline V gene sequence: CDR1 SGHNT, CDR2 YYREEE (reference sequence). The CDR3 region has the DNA TGTGCCAGCAGTGACCCCCCGGGACAGGGGAAAGAGACCCAGTACTTC. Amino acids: CASSDPPGQGKETQYF. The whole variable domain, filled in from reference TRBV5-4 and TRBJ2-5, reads ETGVTQSPTHLIKTRGQQVTLRCSSQSGHNTVSWYQQALGQGPQFIFQYYREEENGRGNFPPRFSGLQFPNYSSELNVNALELDDSALYLCASSDPPGQGKETQYFGPGTRLLVL.

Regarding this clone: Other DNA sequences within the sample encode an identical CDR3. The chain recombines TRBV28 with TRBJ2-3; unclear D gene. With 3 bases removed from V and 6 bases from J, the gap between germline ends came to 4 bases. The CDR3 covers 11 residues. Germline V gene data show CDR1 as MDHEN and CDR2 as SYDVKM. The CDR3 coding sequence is TGTGCCAGCAGTTTGCGGGATACGCAGTATTTT. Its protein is CASSLRDTQYF.

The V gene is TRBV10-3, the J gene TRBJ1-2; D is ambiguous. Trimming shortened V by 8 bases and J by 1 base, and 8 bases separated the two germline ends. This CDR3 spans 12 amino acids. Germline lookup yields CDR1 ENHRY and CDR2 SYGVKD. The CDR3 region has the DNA TGTGCCATCGCCGGGGATAACTATGGCTACACCTTC. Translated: CAIAGDNYGYTF.

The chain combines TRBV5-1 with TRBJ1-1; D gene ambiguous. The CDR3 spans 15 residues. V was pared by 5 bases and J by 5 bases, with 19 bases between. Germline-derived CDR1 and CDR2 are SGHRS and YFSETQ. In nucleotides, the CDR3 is TGCGCCAGCAGAACGATGGGAGGTAGGGATACTGAAGCTTTCTTT. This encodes CASRTMGGRDTEAFF. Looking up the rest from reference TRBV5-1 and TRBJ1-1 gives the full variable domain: KAGVTQTPRYLIKTRGQQVTLSCSPISGHRSVSWYQQTPGQGLQFLFEYFSETQRNKGNFPGRFSGRQFSNSRSEMNVSTLELGDSALYLCASRTMGGRDTEAFFGQGTRLTVV.

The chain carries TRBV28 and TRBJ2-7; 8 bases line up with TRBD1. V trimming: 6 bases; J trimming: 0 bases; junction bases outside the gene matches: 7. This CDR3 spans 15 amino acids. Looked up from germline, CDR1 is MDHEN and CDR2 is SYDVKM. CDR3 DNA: TGTGCCAGCAGACCGACAGGGGATTACTCCTACGAGCAGTACTTC. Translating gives CASRPTGDYSYEQYF. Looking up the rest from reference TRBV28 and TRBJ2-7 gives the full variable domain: DVKVTQSSRYLVKRTGEKVFLECVQDMDHENMFWYRQDPGLGLRLIYFSYDVKMKEKGDIPEGYSVSREKKERFSLILESASTNQTSMYLCASRPTGDYSYEQYFGPGTRLTVT.

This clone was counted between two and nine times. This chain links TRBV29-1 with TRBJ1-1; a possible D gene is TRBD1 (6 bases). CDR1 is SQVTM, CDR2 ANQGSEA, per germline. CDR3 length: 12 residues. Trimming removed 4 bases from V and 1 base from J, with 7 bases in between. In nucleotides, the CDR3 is TGCAGCGTTGGAGGGGGGAACACTGAAGCTTTCTTT. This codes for CSVGGGNTEAFF.

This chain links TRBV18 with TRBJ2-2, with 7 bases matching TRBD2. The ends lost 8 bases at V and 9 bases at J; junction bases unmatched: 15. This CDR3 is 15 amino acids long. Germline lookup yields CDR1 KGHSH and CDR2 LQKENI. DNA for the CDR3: TGTGCCAGCGCTGAGTCGGGGGGAGAATTCAGGGAGCTGTTTTTT. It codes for CASAESGGEFRELFF.

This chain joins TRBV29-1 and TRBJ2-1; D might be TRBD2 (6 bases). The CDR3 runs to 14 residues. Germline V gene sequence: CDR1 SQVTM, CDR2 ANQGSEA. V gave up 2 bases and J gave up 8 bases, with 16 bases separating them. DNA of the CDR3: TGCAGCGTTGAAAGTGTACTAGCCTTCGATGAGCAGTTCTTC. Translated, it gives CSVESVLAFDEQFF.